This TCR beta chain was sequenced for a study of PD-L1 blockade in urothelial cancer. Background on the study: The year 2014 saw patients start atezolizumab, 1,200 mg intravenously every 3 weeks. Across blood samples, T cells had a median count of around 150,000.

CDR3 length: 15 amino acids. The junction had 8 bases not matched to a gene; V was cut back by 0 bases and J by 7 bases. Germline-derived CDR1 and CDR2 are SGHKS and YYEKEE (reference sequence). Measured with immunoSEQ multiplex PCR; TCRdb has only the in-frame clones, and not every one. Of 40,000 or so clones in the sample, 75% to 90% are singletons; the top ten hold about 22%. Time point reported: peripheral blood 6 weeks after treatment start. Patients in the study were battling locally advanced or metastatic urothelial carcinoma. Each individual provided 1 to 8 samples (taken pretreatment and on-treatment).

The chain employs TRBV5-5 and TRBJ1-2, with 8 bases that match TRBD1. Source: PBMCs, taken around atezolizumab (anti-PD-L1) treatment. The source is a man aged 55 to 70 with urothelial cancer. The CDR3 loop reads CASSLVQGAGVGYTF. The DNA for the CDR3 is TGTGCCAGCAGCTTGGTGCAGGGGGCGGGGGTTGGCTACACCTTC.